This is a list of T cell receptor beta chains from one sample in a study of blood T cell repertoires in COVID-19. Repertoires were generated with immunoSEQ multiplex PCR, while TCRdb's copy carries only in-frame clones and drops some. The sample shows 160,000 or so clones, more than 90% of them seen only once. Sequenced material: peripheral blood. The receptors originated from a man aged 60 to 69 with active or convalescent COVID-19. Both conserved end residues are part of each CDR3. A D gene is named only where the DNA matches it firmly. Rows may omit the clone size; those that give it use once, few, many or a size class.

>TRBV10-2|.|TRBJ1-5|.
TGCGCCAGCAGTGAGTCGACAGAGAATCAGCCCCAGCATTTT
CASSESTENQPQHF
>TRBV7-9|TRBD1|TRBJ1-4|.
TGTGCCAGCAGCTCCCGGGGGGACAGGGGTTCGGAAAAACTGTTTTTT
CASSSRGDRGSEKLFF
>TRBV7-2|TRBD1|TRBJ1-6|.
TGTGCCAGCAGCTTAGTTGGGGCAGGGGGCAATTCACCCCTCCACTTT
CASSLVGAGGNSPLHF
>TRBV10-3|TRBD2|TRBJ2-2|.
TGTGCCATCAGTGAACTAGCGGACACCGGGGAGCTGTTTTTT
CAISELADTGELFF
>TRBV7-2|TRBD1|TRBJ1-2|.
TGTGCCAGCAGCTTAGGGAACAGGGGTGCTAACTATGGCTACACCTTC
CASSLGNRGANYGYTF
>TRBV5-1|.|TRBJ1-5|.
TGCGCCAGCAGCTTGGAAGGAGGGGGCAATCAGCCCCAGCATTTT
CASSLEGGGNQPQHF
>TRBV6-5|TRBD1|TRBJ2-5|.
TGTGCCAGCAGTTACTCGACAGGGACGGAGACCCAGTACTTC
CASSYSTGTETQYF
>TRBV7-7|.|TRBJ2-5|once
TGTGCCAGCAGCTTTAGCCCGCTCCAAGAGACCCAGTACTTC
CASSFSPLQETQYF
>TRBV19|.|TRBJ2-6|.
TGTGCCAGTAGTATATCGGGGGCCAACGTCCTGACTTTC
CASSISGANVLTF
>TRBV3-1/TRBV3-2|TRBD2|TRBJ2-1|.
TGTGCCAGCAGCCAGGGACTAGCGGGAACTTACAATGAGCAGTTCTTC
CASSQGLAGTYNEQFF
>TRBV30|.|TRBJ1-5|.
TGTGCCTGGAGTGTAGGACTAAGCAATCAGCCCCAGCATTTT
CAWSVGLSNQPQHF
>TRBV28|.|TRBJ1-4|.
TGTGCCAGCAGTGTAGGTGCAGGGACTTCAACTAATGAAAAACTGTTTTTT
CASSVGAGTSTNEKLFF
>TRBV19|.|TRBJ2-7|once
TGTGCCAGTAGACGACAGGTAAACTCCTACGAGCAGTACTTC
CASRRQVNSYEQYF
>TRBV10-3|TRBD1|TRBJ1-2|.
TGTGCCATCAGTTCTGGGACAGGGGACTATGGCTACACCTTC
CAISSGTGDYGYTF
>TRBV2|.|TRBJ1-2|.
TGTGCCAGCAGCCCCAGGGTCTATGGCTACACCTTC
CASSPRVYGYTF
>TRBV5-1|.|TRBJ1-5|.
TGCGCCAGCAGCTTGGATTCGGGGGTTGGCAATCAGCCCCAGCATTTT
CASSLDSGVGNQPQHF
>TRBV18|.|TRBJ2-3|.
TGTGCCAGCTCTGGGGGGGCCCGCACAGATACGCAGTATTTT
CASSGGARTDTQYF
>TRBV14|.|TRBJ1-6|once
TGTGCCAGCAGCCTCGGACAATCGATATCACCCCTCCACTTT
CASSLGQSISPLHF
>TRBV19|TRBD2|TRBJ2-5|.
TGTGCCAGTAGTCTCAGACTAGCGGGGGGAGAGACCCAGTACTTC
CASSLRLAGGETQYF
>TRBV5-1|TRBD1|TRBJ2-1|.
TGCGCCAGCAGCACCGGCAGGGGGAGCTCCTACAATGAGCAGTTCTTC
CASSTGRGSSYNEQFF
>TRBV28|TRBD2|TRBJ2-7|.
TGTGCCAGCACCCCCGGGGGGGTTTGGTCCTACGAGCAGTACTTC
CASTPGGVWSYEQYF
>TRBV7-9|TRBD1|TRBJ2-5|.
TGTGCCAGCAGCTGGGGGACAGGGGAGACCCAGTACTTC
CASSWGTGETQYF
>TRBV7-2|.|TRBJ2-6|.
TGTGCCAGCAGCTTAGGGGGCCCGAGCAACGGGGCCAACGTCCTGACTTTC
CASSLGGPSNGANVLTF
>TRBV6-5|.|TRBJ2-3|.
TGTGCCAGCAGATGGGACTTCACAGATACGCAGTATTTT
CASRWDFTDTQYF
>TRBV10-2|TRBD1|TRBJ1-2|.
TGCGCCAGCAACCCGACAGGGACCTATGGCTACACCTTC
CASNPTGTYGYTF
>TRBV19|.|TRBJ2-2|once
TGTGCCAGTAGTATGTGGTGGGCGGGGAACACCGGGGAGCTGTTTTTT
CASSMWWAGNTGELFF
>TRBV2|.|TRBJ2-4|.
TGTGCCAGCAGCTCGGTGGCTCAGCTAGCTCGGCGGGGAGCAAACATTCAGTACTTC
CASSSVAQLARRGANIQYF
>TRBV3-1/TRBV3-2|TRBD1|TRBJ2-7|once
TGTGCCAGCAGCCAACCGGACAGGGGCTACGAGCAGTACTTC
CASSQPDRGYEQYF
>TRBV27|TRBD1|TRBJ1-5|.
TGTGCCAGCAGTAGCGGACAGGGGGACAATCAGCCCCAGCATTTT
CASSSGQGDNQPQHF
>TRBV5-6|TRBD1|TRBJ1-1|.
TGTGCCAGCAGCTTGGTCGACAGGGCGGTTACTGAAGCTTTCTTT
CASSLVDRAVTEAFF
>TRBV27|.|TRBJ1-1|.
TGTGCCAGCAGTTCCGGAGGGAGGGGCACTGAAGCTTTCTTT
CASSSGGRGTEAFF
>TRBV10-3|.|TRBJ2-3|.
TGTGCCATCAGTGTATCGTTGGCAGGCACTAGCACAGATACGCAGTATTTT
CAISVSLAGTSTDTQYF
>TRBV7-9|TRBD1|TRBJ1-3|.
TGTGCCAGCAGCTTAATCAGGGGGCTATCTGGAAACACCATATATTTT
CASSLIRGLSGNTIYF
>TRBV19|.|TRBJ2-3|once
TGTGCCAGTAGACTTTCTGGAGATACGCAGTATTTT
CASRLSGDTQYF
>TRBV21-1|.|TRBJ1-2|.
TGTGCCAGCAAAGAGAGTGACAGAACCTATGGCTACACCTTC
CASKESDRTYGYTF
>TRBV5-1|.|TRBJ1-1|.
TGCGCCAGCAGCCCACAGGGTTTGACTGAAGCTTTCTTT
CASSPQGLTEAFF
>TRBV7-7|TRBD2|TRBJ2-2|.
TGTGCCAGCAGCCCAGCGGGGGGCGTGTACACCGGGGAGCTGTTTTTT
CASSPAGGVYTGELFF
>TRBV20-1|.|TRBJ2-1|.
TGCAGTGCTTCATCCTACAATGAGCAGTTCTTC
CSASSYNEQFF
>TRBV19|TRBD1|TRBJ1-1|once
TGTGCCAGTAGTCCGGACAGGGCAGATACTGAAGCTTTCTTT
CASSPDRADTEAFF
>TRBV3-1/TRBV3-2|TRBD1|TRBJ1-1|.
TGTGCCAGCAGCCGACGGACAGGGGGAAAGGTCACTGAAGCTTTCTTT
CASSRRTGGKVTEAFF
>TRBV6-5|TRBD1|TRBJ1-6|.
TGTGCCAGCGGTAACCGGGACAGCTGGAATTCACCCCTCCACTTT
CASGNRDSWNSPLHF
>TRBV18|TRBD1|TRBJ1-2|.
TGTGCCAGCTCACCTAACGACTCGGGACAGGGGGCCGGTGGCTACACCTTC
CASSPNDSGQGAGGYTF
>TRBV19|.|TRBJ1-1|.
TGTGCCAGTAGCCCTCGACAGTTTGTAGCTGAAGCTTTCTTT
CASSPRQFVAEAFF
>TRBV18|TRBD2|TRBJ2-3|.
TGTGCCAGCTCACCATGGCTAGCGGGGTCTAGCACAGATACGCAGTATTTT
CASSPWLAGSSTDTQYF
>TRBV11-2|TRBD1|TRBJ2-7|once
TGTGCCAGCAGCCACCGGGACAGGGTTGCCGAGCAGTACTTC
CASSHRDRVAEQYF
>TRBV18|TRBD2|TRBJ2-7|.
TGTGCCAGCTCGACCGGACTAGGGACCTACGAGCAGTACTTC
CASSTGLGTYEQYF
>TRBV5-1|.|TRBJ2-3|.
TGCGCCAGCAGCTTGGCCGTAGGCACAGATACGCAGTATTTT
CASSLAVGTDTQYF
>TRBV7-8|TRBD2|TRBJ2-1|.
TGTGCCAGCAGCTCGACTAGCGGGAGGAAGAATGAGCAGTTCTTC
CASSSTSGRKNEQFF
>TRBV6-6|.|TRBJ1-1|.
TGTGCCAGCAGTTTATACCCGACAGGGAACACTGAAGCTTTCTTT
CASSLYPTGNTEAFF
>TRBV5-1|.|TRBJ1-1|.
TGCGCCAGCAGCTTGGCCGGTGGAGGGAACACTGAAGCTTTCTTT
CASSLAGGGNTEAFF
>TRBV19|.|TRBJ2-7|.
TGTGCCAGTACGACAGCCTGGGGCTCCTACGAGCAGTACTTC
CASTTAWGSYEQYF
>TRBV15|TRBD1|TRBJ2-5|.
TGTGCCACCAGCAGAGGGACAGGGGAAGAGACCCAGTACTTC
CATSRGTGEETQYF
>TRBV5-6|TRBD1|TRBJ2-1|.
TGTGCCAGCAGCTTACTTGGACAGGGACAGGATGAGCAGTTCTTC
CASSLLGQGQDEQFF
>TRBV15|.|TRBJ1-1|.
TGTGCCACCAGCAGAGATTCTAGTGACAACACTGAAGCTTTCTTT
CATSRDSSDNTEAFF
>TRBV7-9|.|TRBJ2-2|.
TGTGCCAGCAGCCCCTCCAGGGTTACCGGGGAGCTGTTTTTT
CASSPSRVTGELFF
>TRBV18|TRBD1|TRBJ2-3|.
TGTGCCAGCTCCAAGGGGACAGGGCAGACAGATACGCAGTATTTT
CASSKGTGQTDTQYF
>TRBV18|TRBD1|TRBJ2-7|few
TGTGCCAGCTCACCACTGAGGACAGGGGCGATTTCCTACGAGCAGTACTTC
CASSPLRTGAISYEQYF
>TRBV24-1|.|TRBJ2-1|.
TGTGCCACCAGTGATTCGACAGTATCCTACAATGAGCAGTTCTTC
CATSDSTVSYNEQFF
>TRBV6-5|TRBD1|TRBJ1-2|.
TGTGCCAGCAGAACCGGGACAGTTATGGGCTACACCTTC
CASRTGTVMGYTF